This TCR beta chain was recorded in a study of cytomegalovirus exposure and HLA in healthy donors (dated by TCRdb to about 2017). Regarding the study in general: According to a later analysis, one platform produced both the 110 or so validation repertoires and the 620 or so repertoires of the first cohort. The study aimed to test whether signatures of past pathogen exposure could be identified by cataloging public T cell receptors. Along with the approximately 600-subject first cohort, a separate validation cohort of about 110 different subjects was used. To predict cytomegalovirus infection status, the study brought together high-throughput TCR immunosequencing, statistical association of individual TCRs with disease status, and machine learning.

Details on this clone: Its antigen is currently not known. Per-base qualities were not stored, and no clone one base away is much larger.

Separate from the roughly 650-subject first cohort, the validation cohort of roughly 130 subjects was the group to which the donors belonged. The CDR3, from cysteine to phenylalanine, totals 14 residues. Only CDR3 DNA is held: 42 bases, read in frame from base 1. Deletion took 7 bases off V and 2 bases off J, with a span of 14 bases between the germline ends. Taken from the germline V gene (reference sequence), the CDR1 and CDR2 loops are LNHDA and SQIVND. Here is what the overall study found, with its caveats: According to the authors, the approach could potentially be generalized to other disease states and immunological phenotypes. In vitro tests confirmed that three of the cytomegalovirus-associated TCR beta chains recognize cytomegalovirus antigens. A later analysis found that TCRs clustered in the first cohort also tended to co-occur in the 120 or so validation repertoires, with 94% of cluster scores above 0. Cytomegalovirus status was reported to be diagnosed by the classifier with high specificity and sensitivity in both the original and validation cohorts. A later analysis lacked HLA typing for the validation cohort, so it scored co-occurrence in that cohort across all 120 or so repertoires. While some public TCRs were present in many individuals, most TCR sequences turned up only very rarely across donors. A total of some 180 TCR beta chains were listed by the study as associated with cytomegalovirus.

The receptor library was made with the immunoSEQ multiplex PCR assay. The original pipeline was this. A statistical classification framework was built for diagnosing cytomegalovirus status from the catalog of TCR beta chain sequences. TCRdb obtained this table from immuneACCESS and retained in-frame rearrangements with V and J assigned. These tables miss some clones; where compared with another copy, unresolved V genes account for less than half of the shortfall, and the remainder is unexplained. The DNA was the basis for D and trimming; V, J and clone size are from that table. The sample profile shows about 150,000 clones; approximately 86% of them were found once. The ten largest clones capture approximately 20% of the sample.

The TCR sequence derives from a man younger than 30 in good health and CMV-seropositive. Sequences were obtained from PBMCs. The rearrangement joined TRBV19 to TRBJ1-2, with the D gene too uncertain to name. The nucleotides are TGTGCCAGTACTGGAGCCGGGAGAAACTATGGCTACACCTTC. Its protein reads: CASTGAGRNYGYTF.